This T cell receptor beta chain was profiled in a study of blood T cell repertoires in COVID-19. Study at large: Samples of COVID-19 (acute and convalescent) were obtained from the United States, Italy and Spain. Sources were T cells, B-cell-depleted T cells, or PBMCs; the material itself was cDNA or gDNA.

The V and J ends lost 4 bases and 6 bases, in that order; junction bases with no gene match: 4. This CDR3 region has 14 residues. Germline lookup yields CDR1 SGHRS and CDR2 YFSETQ. Original handling: From reference gene primer amplification, estimates of nucleated cell counts were derived. The protocol was immunoSEQ multiplex PCR, while the TCRdb copy is restricted to in-frame clones and leaves out a portion. V, J and clone size derive from that table, while D and trimming were established from the DNA sequence. The table includes 200,000 to 250,000 clones, roughly 90% detected once. The receptor was derived from a man aged 55 to 70 who had recovered from COVID-19. The chain joins TRBV5-1 to TRBJ2-1; 10 bases fit TRBD1. Sample: peripheral blood. The DNA of the CDR3 is TGCGCCAGCAGCCGGGACAGGGGTAGCAATGAGCAGTTCTTC. Its translation: CASSRDRGSNEQFF. The variable domain in full, with the rest retrieved from reference TRBV5-1 and TRBJ2-1, is KAGVTQTPRYLIKTRGQQVTLSCSPISGHRSVSWYQQTPGQGLQFLFEYFSETQRNKGNFPGRFSGRQFSNSRSEMNVSTLELGDSALYLCASSRDRGSNEQFFGPGTRLTVL.